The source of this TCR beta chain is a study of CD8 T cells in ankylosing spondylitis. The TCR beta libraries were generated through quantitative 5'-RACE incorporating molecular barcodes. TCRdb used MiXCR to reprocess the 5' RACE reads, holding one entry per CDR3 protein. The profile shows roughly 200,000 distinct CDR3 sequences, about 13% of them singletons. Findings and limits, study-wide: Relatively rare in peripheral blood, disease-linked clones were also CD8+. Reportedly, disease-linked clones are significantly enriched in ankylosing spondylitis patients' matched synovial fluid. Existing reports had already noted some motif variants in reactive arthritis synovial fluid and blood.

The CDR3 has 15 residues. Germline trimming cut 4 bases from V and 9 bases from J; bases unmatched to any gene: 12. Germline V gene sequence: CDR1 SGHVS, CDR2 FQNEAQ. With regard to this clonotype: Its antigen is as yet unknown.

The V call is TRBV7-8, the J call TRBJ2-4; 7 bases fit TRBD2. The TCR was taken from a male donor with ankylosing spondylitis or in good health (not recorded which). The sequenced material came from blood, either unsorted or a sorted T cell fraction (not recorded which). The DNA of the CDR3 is TGTGCCAGCAGCTCCATCCTAGCGGAGTGGCGCATTCAGTACTTC. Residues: CASSSILAEWRIQYF.